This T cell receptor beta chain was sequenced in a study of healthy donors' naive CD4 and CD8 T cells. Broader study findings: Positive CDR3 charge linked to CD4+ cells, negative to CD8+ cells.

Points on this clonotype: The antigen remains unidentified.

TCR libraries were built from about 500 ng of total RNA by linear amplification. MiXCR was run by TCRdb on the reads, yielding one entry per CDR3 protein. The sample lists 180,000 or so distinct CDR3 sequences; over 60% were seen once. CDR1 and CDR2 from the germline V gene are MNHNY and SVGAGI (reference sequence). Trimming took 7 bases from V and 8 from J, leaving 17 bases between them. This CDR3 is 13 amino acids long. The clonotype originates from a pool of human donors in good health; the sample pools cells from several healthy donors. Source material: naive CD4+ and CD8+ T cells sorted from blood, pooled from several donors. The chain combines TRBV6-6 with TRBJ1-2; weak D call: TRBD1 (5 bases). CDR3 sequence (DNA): TGTGCCAGCAATTCCCATCAGGGAGGGGGCTACACCTTC. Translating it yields CASNSHQGGGYTF.